This T cell receptor (beta chain) stems from a study of CD8+ T cells in alopecia areata (dated by TCRdb to 2017 to 2018). As for the study more broadly: The treated patients took part in an open-label pilot trial in which moderate-to-severe alopecia areata was treated with oral tofacitinib at 5 to 10 mg twice daily. Patients received tofacitinib for 6 to 18 months and were then followed off drug for 6 months to check for delayed response and recurrence. In both human patients and the C3H/HeJ mouse model, the study applied high-throughput TCRbeta sequencing to look at T cell clonal expansion in alopecia areata. In humans, TCRbeta sequencing was performed on scalp tissue and on sorted CD4+ and CD8+ peripheral blood T cells from healthy controls and from patients with patchy or totalis/universalis alopecia areata. Biopsies were taken from tofacitinib-treated patients at baseline and again at 4 and 24 weeks into treatment, and several of those patients also had a later scalp biopsy. Scalp clonality was compared among normal scalp (n=4), patchy alopecia areata scalp (n=8), and alopecia totalis/universalis scalp (n=8). The RNA source kit depended on sample type: the PAXgene miRNA kit for fixed scalp, the miRNeasy kit for PBMCs, and the RNeasy kit for mouse skin. immunoSEQ multiplex PCR using 35 Vbeta forward primers and 13 Jbeta reverse primers was used to amplify TCRbeta CDR3 regions.

Concerning this clone: It lacks a known antigen. Per-nucleotide qualities are absent, and no much larger clonotype sits a single base away.

The germline V gene sets CDR1 to MGHRA and CDR2 to YSYEKL. From the cysteine up to the phenylalanine, the CDR3 has a length of 14 residues. The sequence is cut down to CDR3 DNA, 42 bases in frame from base 1. The V and J ends are trimmed by 2 bases and 6 bases, leaving 11 bases between them. From alopecia areata patients, peripheral blood was collected along with lesional scalp punch biopsies. PBMCs were isolated by density centrifugation and stained for CD3, CD4 and CD8, and CD4+ and CD8+ T cells were sorted on a FACSAria. Library method: the immunoSEQ multiplex PCR assay. For TCR sequencing, RNA was extracted from every sample and reverse transcribed into cDNA to serve as template. SuperScript III was used for first-strand cDNA synthesis, primed with a 2:1 mix of oligo-dT and random hexamers. A synthetic immune receptor repertoire was used to gauge amplification bias, and whatever bias remained was removed computationally. On the authors' methods: Raw reads were preprocessed to remove errors, and CDR3 was defined by IMGT conventions from the conserved cysteine to phenylalanine. Clonality was computed as 1 minus the Shannon entropy, with the entropy normalized by log2 of the number of productive unique TCRs. Whether scalp clones were CD4 or CD8 was inferred by matching scalp TCRbeta sequences against CD4 and CD8 repertoires sorted from blood. The source is immuneACCESS, and TCRdb retained only in-frame sequences with V and J called. Part of the clones is not carried over; for the studies checked, unresolved V genes explain less than half of this, and the remainder is unexplained. From that table come the V and J calls and clone size; the DNA was used to work out D and trimming. For this sample the table gives about 150,000 clones, of which over 45% were detected only once. The ten most abundant clones make up approximately 6.6% of the sample.

General findings and caveats noted by the study authors: Scalp TCR repertoire analysis is complicated because resident alphabeta T cells in normal human skin are also sequenced, whereas mouse skin is dominated by gammadelta T cells. Higher clonality and more expanded CD8+ clones were observed in lesional scalp than in normal scalp, particularly in alopecia totalis/universalis, a finding suggestive of antigenic drive. TCR sequences shared between patients were less clear than in mice, possibly partly because of HLA diversity in the patient population.

The receptor comes from a human donor with alopecia areata. This chain is built from TRBV4-1 and TRBJ2-1; the D segment could be TRBD1, given 6 matching bases. Material for sequencing was CD4+ T cells sorted from blood. The DNA is as follows: TGCGCCAGCAGCCAAAGGGTAGGGGGCAATGAGCAGTTCTTC. This is translated as CASSQRVGGNEQFF.